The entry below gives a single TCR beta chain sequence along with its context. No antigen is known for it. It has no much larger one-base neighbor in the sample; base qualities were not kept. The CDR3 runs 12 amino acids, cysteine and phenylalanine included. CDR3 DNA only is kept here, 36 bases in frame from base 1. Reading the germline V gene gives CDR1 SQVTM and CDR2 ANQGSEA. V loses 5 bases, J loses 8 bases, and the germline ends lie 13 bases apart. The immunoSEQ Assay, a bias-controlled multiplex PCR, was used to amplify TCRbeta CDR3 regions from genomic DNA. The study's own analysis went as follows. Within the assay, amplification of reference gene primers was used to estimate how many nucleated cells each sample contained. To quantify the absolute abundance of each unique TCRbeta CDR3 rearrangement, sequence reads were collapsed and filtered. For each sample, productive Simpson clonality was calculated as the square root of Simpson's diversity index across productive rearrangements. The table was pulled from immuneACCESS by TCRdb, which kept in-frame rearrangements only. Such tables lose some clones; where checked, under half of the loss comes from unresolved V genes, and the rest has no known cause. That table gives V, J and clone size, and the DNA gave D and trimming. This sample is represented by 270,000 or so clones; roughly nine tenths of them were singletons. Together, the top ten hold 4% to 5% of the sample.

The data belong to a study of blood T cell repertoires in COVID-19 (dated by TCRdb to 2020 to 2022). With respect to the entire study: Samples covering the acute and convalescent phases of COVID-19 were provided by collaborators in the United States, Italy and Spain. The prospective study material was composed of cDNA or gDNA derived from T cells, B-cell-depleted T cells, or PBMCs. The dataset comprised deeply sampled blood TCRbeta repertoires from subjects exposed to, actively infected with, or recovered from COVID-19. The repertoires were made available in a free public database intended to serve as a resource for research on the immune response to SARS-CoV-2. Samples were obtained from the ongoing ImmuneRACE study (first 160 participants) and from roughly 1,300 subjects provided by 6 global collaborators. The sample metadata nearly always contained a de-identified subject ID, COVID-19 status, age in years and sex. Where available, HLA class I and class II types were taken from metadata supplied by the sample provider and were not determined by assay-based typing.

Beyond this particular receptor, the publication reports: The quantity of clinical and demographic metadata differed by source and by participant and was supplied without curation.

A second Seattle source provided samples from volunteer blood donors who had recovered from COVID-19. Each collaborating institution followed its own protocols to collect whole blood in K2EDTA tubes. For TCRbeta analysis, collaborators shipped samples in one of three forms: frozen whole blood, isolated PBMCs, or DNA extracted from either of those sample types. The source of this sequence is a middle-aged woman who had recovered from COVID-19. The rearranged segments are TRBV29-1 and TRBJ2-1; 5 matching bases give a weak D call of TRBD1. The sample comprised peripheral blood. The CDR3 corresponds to CSVRQSWDEQFF. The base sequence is TGCAGCGTTAGACAGTCCTGGGATGAGCAGTTCTTC.